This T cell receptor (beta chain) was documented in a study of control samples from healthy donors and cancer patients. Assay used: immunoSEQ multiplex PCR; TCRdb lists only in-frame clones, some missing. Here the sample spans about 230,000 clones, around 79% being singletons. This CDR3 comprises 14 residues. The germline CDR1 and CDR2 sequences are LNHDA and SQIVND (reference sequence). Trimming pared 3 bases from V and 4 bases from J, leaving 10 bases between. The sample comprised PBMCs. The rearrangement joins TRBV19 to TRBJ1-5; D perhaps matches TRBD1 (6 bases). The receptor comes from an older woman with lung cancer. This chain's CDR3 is CASSIWGANQPQHF. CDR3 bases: TGTGCCAGTAGTATTTGGGGGGCTAATCAGCCCCAGCATTTT.